Shown below are 30 T cell receptor beta chains from a single sample sequenced in a study of blood T cell repertoires in COVID-19 (dated by TCRdb to about 2020). Library method: the immunoSEQ multiplex PCR assay. Drawn from immuneACCESS, this table holds only the in-frame rearrangements with V and J called that TCRdb kept. Clones are partly lost; checked studies trace under half to an unresolved V gene and leave the rest unexplained. The sample includes 200,000 to 300,000 clones, with 70% to 80% observed a single time. The ten largest clones take up 2.5% to 4% of the sample. Sequencing input: peripheral blood. The receptors originated from a woman at least 80 years old with acute or convalescent COVID-19.

The gene calls are TRBV19 and TRBJ2-7; 10 bases agree with TRBD1. CDR1 and CDR2 from the germline V gene are LNHDA and SQIVND (reference sequence). V lost 1 base and J lost 5; bases outside the gene matches: 5. The CDR3 spans 15 residues. The CDR3 protein is CASSIVGTGVNEQYF. CDR3 in DNA: TGTGCCAGTAGTATAGTCGGGACAGGGGTTAACGAGCAGTACTTC.

This chain uses TRBV2 with TRBJ2-6, with 9 bases that match TRBD1. Losses at the gene ends were 3 bases for V and 2 bases for J; bases not matched to a gene: 5. Germline V gives CDR1 SNHLY, CDR2 FYNNEI. This CDR3 has 17 amino acids. The CDR3 loop reads CASSEGQGRTGANVLTF. CDR3 in DNA: TGTGCCAGCAGTGAGGGACAGGGACGCACTGGGGCCAACGTCCTGACTTTC.

This clone showed up just a few times. The V call is TRBV7-2, the J call TRBJ2-7; 16 bases match TRBD2. Germline V gives CDR1 SGHTA, CDR2 FQGNSA. Unmatched junction bases numbered 5, after V lost 7 bases and J lost 2 bases. CDR3 length: 16 residues. The CDR3 DNA reads as TGTGCCAGCAACCAAGGGACTAGCGGGGGGGCCTACGAGCAGTACTTC. This codes for CASNQGTSGGAYEQYF.

The CDR3 DNA reads TGTGCCAGCAGCTTAGAGAATAGGGAGAGAAATCAGCCCCAGCATTTT. This sequence encodes CASSLENRERNQPQHF. The rearrangement joins TRBV7-8 to TRBJ1-5; D uncertain. V lost 1 base and J lost 4, with 14 bases in between. This CDR3 comprises 16 residues. Looked up from germline, CDR1 is SGHVS and CDR2 is FQNEAQ.

The chain has TRBV5-1 and TRBJ2-6; TRBD1 might be the D (5 bases). Trimming left V 0 bases short and J 2 bases short, with 12 bases between. CDR1 SGHRS and CDR2 YFSETQ come from the germline V gene. The CDR3 is made up of 17 amino acids. DNA of the CDR3: TGCGCCAGCAGCTTGGGGGGCAGGCCCGCTGGGGCCAACGTCCTGACTTTC. It translates to CASSLGGRPAGANVLTF.

This clone has a single count. V usage is TRBV6-5 and J usage is TRBJ2-7, with TRBD1 matching 10 bases. The CDR3 is 14 residues long. The ends lost 7 bases at V and 6 bases at J; junction bases unmatched: 9. CDR1 MNHEY and CDR2 SVGAGI come from the germline V gene. The CDR3 nucleotides read TGTGCCAGCATTAGCCGGGACAGGGGTTCCGAGCAGTACTTC. Encoded protein: CASISRDRGSEQYF.

This clone was found a few times. V gene TRBV9 combines with J gene TRBJ1-1; D gene uncertain. The CDR3 spans 13 residues. The V end lost 5 bases, the J end lost 1 base, and 9 bases lay between the germline ends. Germline values: CDR1 SGDLS, CDR2 YYNGEE. CDR3 nucleotides: TGTGCCAGCAGTACACATCCGAACACTGAAGCTTTCTTT. It is translated as CASSTHPNTEAFF.

The J gene is TRBJ2-7, the V gene TRBV2; 10 bases match TRBD1. This CDR3 region has 14 residues. The germline V gene has CDR1 SNHLY and CDR2 FYNNEI. The V gene end was trimmed by 7 bases and the J gene end by 0 bases; junction bases not matched to a gene: 3. The CDR3 is CASKTGGLSYEQYF. The CDR3 region has the DNA TGTGCCAGCAAGACAGGGGGCCTCTCCTACGAGCAGTACTTC.

The rearrangement uses TRBV7-3 and TRBJ2-4, with D unresolved. Germline CDR1 is SGHTA and CDR2 is FQGTGA. V gave up 2 bases and J gave up 5 bases, with 7 bases separating them. This CDR3 comprises 13 residues. The CDR3 DNA reads TGTGCCAGCAGCTTAGCATCGGAAAACATTCAGTACTTC. Translation gives CASSLASENIQYF.

Only a few counts were recorded for this clone. Other DNA sequences in this specimen translate into the identical CDR3. CDR3 DNA sequence: TGTGCCAGCAGCTTAGGTAGGGGCGAGCAGTACTTC. This sequence encodes CASSLGRGEQYF. The V and J genes are TRBV7-9 and TRBJ2-7, with D maybe TRBD1 (5 bases). The CDR3 extends over 12 amino acids. The V end lost 1 base, the J end lost 6 bases, and 7 bases lay between the germline ends. Germline-derived CDR1 and CDR2 are SEHNR and FQNEAQ (reference sequence).

Only a few counts were recorded for this clone. The V and J genes are TRBV19 and TRBJ2-7; TRBD1 aligns across 7 bases. CDR1 is LNHDA and CDR2 is SQIVND in the germline V gene (reference sequence). There are 15 residues in the CDR3. J was trimmed by 0 bases and V by 7 bases; bases with no gene match: 9. The CDR3 reads CASKRGPSDSYEQYF. CDR3 sequence (DNA): TGTGCCAGTAAGAGGGGGCCCTCAGACTCCTACGAGCAGTACTTC.

V usage is TRBV5-4 and J usage is TRBJ1-2, with D perhaps matching TRBD1 (6 bases). V shed 3 bases and J shed 5 bases, with 26 bases lying between them. Germline CDR1 and CDR2: SGHNT and YYREEE (reference sequence). The CDR3 has 18 amino acids. The CDR3 protein is CASSSIGGAQGRSYGYTF. The CDR3 DNA sequence: TGTGCCAGCAGCTCCATTGGGGGGGCGCAGGGGCGCAGTTATGGCTACACCTTC.

J is TRBJ1-5 and V is TRBV19; 8 bases map to TRBD1. This CDR3 spans 15 amino acids. Germline CDR1 LNHDA, CDR2 SQIVND (reference sequence). V lost 4 bases, J lost 5 bases, and 7 bases stayed unmatched. The DNA for the CDR3 is TGTGCCAGTAGTAGCAGGGGGCGCGGGGATCAGCCCCAGCATTTT. It encodes CASSSRGRGDQPQHF.

This clone appeared a few times. This sequence joins TRBV7-2 and TRBJ1-1; 8 positions match TRBD1. The CDR3 runs to 16 residues. With V trimmed by 2 bases and J by 3 bases, 8 bases remained unmatched. The germline CDR1 and CDR2 sequences are SGHTA and FQGNSA. In DNA form, the CDR3 reads TGTGCCAGCAGCTTAAGGCCCACAGGGGGGCACACTGAAGCTTTCTTT. Protein sequence: CASSLRPTGGHTEAFF.

This clone has more than one count but fewer than ten. Other nucleotide sequences from this sample produce the same CDR3. The rearrangement joins TRBV12-3 or TRBV12-4 to TRBJ2-7; possibly TRBD1 for D (5 bases). The CDR3 loop spans 12 amino acids. V was pared by 5 bases and J by 3 bases, with 8 bases between. The CDR3 spells CASSPQGYEQYF. The CDR3 DNA reads as TGTGCCAGCAGTCCCCAGGGCTACGAGCAGTACTTC.

This rearrangement joins TRBV5-5 to TRBJ1-2, with D possibly matching TRBD1 (5 bases). The length of the CDR3 is 15 residues. V lost 4 bases, J lost 4 bases, and 17 bases lay in between. Looked up from germline, CDR1 is SGHKS and CDR2 is YYEKEE (reference sequence). Here the CDR3 DNA reads TGTGCCAGCAGCATCGGAGGGGACGCCTTCTATGGCTACACCTTC. This codes for CASSIGGDAFYGYTF. Supplemented by reference TRBV5-5 and TRBJ1-2, the full variable domain reads DAGVTQSPTHLIKTRGQQVTLRCSPISGHKSVSWYQQVLGQGPQFIFQYYEKEERGRGNFPDRFSARQFPNYSSELNVNALLLGDSALYLCASSIGGDAFYGYTFGSGTRLTVV.

The table lists this clone with a count of one. At one boundary the junction diverges from the germline segment, which might be a read error. The V and J genes are TRBV7-2 and TRBJ2-2; 11 bases fit TRBD2. Germline CDR1 reads SGHTA; CDR2 reads FQGNSA. The CDR3 consists of 15 residues. CDR3 amino acids: CASSFGLAGTRELFF. CDR3 coding DNA: TGTGCCAGCAGCTTCGGACTAGCGGGCACCCGGGAGCTGTTTTTT.

The CDR3 region has the DNA TGTGCCAGCAGCCAAACATGGCAGGTGAACACTGAAGCTTTCTTT. Translated, it gives CASSQTWQVNTEAFF. V is TRBV3-1 (or the pseudogene TRBV3-2) and J is TRBJ1-1, with D unresolved. The CDR3 runs 15 residues. The ends were cut back, 2 bases at V and 0 bases at J, with 10 bases in the middle. Germline assignment: CDR1 LGHDT and CDR2 YNNKEL (reference sequence).

The V call is TRBV6-2 or TRBV6-3, the J call TRBJ2-7; TRBD2 agrees at 9 bases. The CDR3 contains 15 residues. Germline-derived CDR1 and CDR2 are MNHEY and SVGEGT. The ends lost 4 bases at V and 7 bases at J; junction bases unmatched: 11. This CDR3 reads CASSSPGPRGGEQYF. Here the CDR3 DNA reads TGTGCCAGCAGTTCCCCTGGACCGCGGGGGGGAGAGCAGTACTTC.

The V gene is TRBV10-2, the J gene TRBJ1-5, with 7 bases lining up with TRBD1. Germline CDR1 reads WSHSY; CDR2 reads SAAADI. This CDR3 has 15 residues. V lost 5 bases and J lost 3; bases outside the gene matches: 7. Here the CDR3 reads CASSIGQAFNQPQHF. The CDR3 DNA reads as TGCGCCAGCAGTATTGGACAGGCATTCAATCAGCCCCAGCATTTT.

V usage is TRBV4-1 and J usage is TRBJ2-5; D ambiguous. The CDR3 is 14 amino acids. V was cut by 4 bases and J by 2 bases, with 11 bases left in between. From germline, CDR1 is MGHRA and CDR2 YSYEKL. The CDR3 reads CASSRSDLQETQYF. CDR3 nucleotides: TGCGCCAGCAGCCGCTCTGACTTACAAGAGACCCAGTACTTC.

This clone was observed a single time. The rearrangement joins TRBV19 to TRBJ2-5; 8 bases map to TRBD1. This CDR3 comprises 13 residues. The V and J ends lost 9 bases and 1 base, in that order; junction bases with no gene match: 4. Looked up from germline, CDR1 is LNHDA and CDR2 is SQIVND (reference sequence). The CDR3 DNA reads as TGTGCCAGCCTGACAGGGGTCCAAGAGACCCAGTACTTC. It specifies CASLTGVQETQYF.

In its sample, this clone was seen a few times. V gene TRBV12-3 or TRBV12-4 combines with J gene TRBJ1-5; no reliable D call. The V end was cut by 3 bases, the J end by 5 bases, with 8 bases between. This CDR3 region has 13 residues. CDR3 DNA: TGTGCCAGCAGTTTTAAGGCGGATCAGCCCCAGCATTTT. Protein product: CASSFKADQPQHF.

Comments on this clone: A read error may produce the germline difference seen at one junction end. This chain joins TRBV14 and TRBJ2-5; possibly TRBD1 for D (5 bases). Germline assignment: CDR1 SGHDN and CDR2 FVKESK. The CDR3 length is 15 residues. CDR3 DNA: TGTGCCAGCAGCCAAGGTCAGGGCTCCCAAGGGACCCAGTACTTC. As protein: CASSQGQGSQGTQYF.

The chain couples TRBV7-9 to TRBJ2-6; TRBD1 might be the D (6 bases). Per germline, CDR1 SEHNR and CDR2 FQNEAQ (reference sequence). Trimming removed 5 bases from V and 4 bases from J, with 12 bases in between. The CDR3 is 15 amino acids. The CDR3 DNA reads as TGTGCCAGCAGCCTACAGGGAGCCGGGGCCAACGTCCTGACTTTC. Its translation is CASSLQGAGANVLTF.

The sample holds one count of this clone. The chain combines TRBV6-4 with TRBJ2-1; 13 bases map to TRBD2. Germline trimming cut 6 bases from V and 7 bases from J; bases unmatched to any gene: 6. CDR3 length equals 15 residues. Germline V gene lookup returns CDR1 MRHNA and CDR2 SNTAGT. CDR3 sequence reads: CASSGGLAGVNEQFF. The CDR3 region has the DNA TGTGCCAGCAGCGGCGGACTAGCGGGAGTAAATGAGCAGTTCTTC.

This clone turned up a few times. The J gene is TRBJ1-2, the V gene TRBV7-8; TRBD1 agrees at 8 bases. This CDR3 spans 14 amino acids. CDR1 and CDR2 (germline): SGHVS, FQNEAQ. Trimming removed 5 bases from V and 4 bases from J; junction bases left unmatched: 6. The CDR3 DNA follows: TGTGCCAGCAGCATCAAACAGGGGGGCTATGGCTACACCTTC. Translating it yields CASSIKQGGYGYTF.

The V call is TRBV6-1, the J call TRBJ2-7; the D is unclear. V was cut by 2 bases and J by 3 bases, with 14 bases left in between. This CDR3 has 15 amino acids. Germline assignment: CDR1 MNHNS and CDR2 SASEGT. The CDR3 here is CASSEPGGPDYEQYF. CDR3 nucleotides: TGTGCCAGCAGTGAACCCGGCGGCCCGGACTACGAGCAGTACTTC.

This clone was picked up a small number of times. The chain recombines TRBV6-1 with TRBJ2-1, with 10 bases aligning to TRBD2. Per the germline V gene, CDR1 is MNHNS and CDR2 is SASEGT. The V segment lost 0 bases and the J segment 6 bases; nucleotides outside the gene matches: 5. CDR3 length: 16 amino acids. CDR3 sequence: CASSEAGIAGGNEQFF. In DNA form, the CDR3 reads TGTGCCAGCAGTGAAGCGGGGATAGCGGGGGGCAATGAGCAGTTCTTC.

The rearrangement joins TRBV6-5 to TRBJ1-2; 7 bases fit TRBD1. The CDR3 spans 15 residues. After removal of 5 bases from V and 4 bases from J, the junction contained 10 bases not matched to a gene. Germline CDR1 is MNHEY and CDR2 is SVGAGI. Here the CDR3 reads CASSPRQGNGYGYTF. CDR3 sequence (DNA): TGTGCCAGCAGTCCCCGACAGGGCAACGGCTATGGCTACACCTTC.